This T cell receptor (beta chain) was obtained from a study of tumor and adjacent non-tumor tissue in lung cancer. Study-wide background: Samples averaged about 3.8 million productive TCRbeta reads each.

The length of the CDR3 is 14 residues. Germline V gene sequence: CDR1 SQVTM, CDR2 ANQGSEA. The study, taken as a whole, reports: Top 100 clones took a larger repertoire share in normal lung. Tumor TCR diversity, when higher, was linked to shorter survival.

This sample's RNA came from whole unsorted tissue. Distant lung tissue was collected more than 3 cm away from the tumor edge. Three rounds of nested PCR, following a modified ARM-PCR protocol, produced the TCRbeta library. Each CDR3 protein gets one entry after TCRdb re-called the multiplex PCR reads with MiXCR. The sample lists about 80,000 distinct CDR3 sequences; roughly 80% were seen once. The sample holds one count of this clonotype. Its antigen is not identified. At one boundary the junction diverges from the germline segment, which might be a read error. The chain links TRBV29-1 to TRBJ2-2, with 8 bases fitting TRBD1. This clonotype originated in a man aged 55 to 70 with non-small cell lung cancer. Sample: distant non-tumor lung tissue. The CDR3 DNA sequence: TGCAGCGTTGGTCAGGACAGGGCCACCGGGGAGCTGTCTTTT. Translating it yields CSVGQDRATGELSF.